This T cell receptor (beta chain) was sequenced during a study of T cells expressing NK-cell markers. Turning to the study itself: The study drew TCR beta repertoires from sorted CD3+CD56+NKG2C+, CD3+CD56+NKG2C- and CD3+CD56-NKG2C+ T cells. Eight donors were sequenced, of whom seven were HCMV-seropositive, while the remaining one was HCMV-seronegative.

Study-level findings and limits: These same clonotypes (in four donors) also led the CD3+CD56-NKG2C+ fraction. The study found dominant NKG2C+ clonotypes at roughly 1.0-7.0% of CD8+ T cells in six donors.

This CDR3 comprises 12 residues. Germline assignment: CDR1 SGHTA and CDR2 FQGNSA. Each CDR3 protein gets one entry in TCRdb, which reprocessed the 5' RACE reads and gives no DNA. The sample has fewer than 200,000 distinct CDR3 sequences. In regard to this clonotype: Its antigen is unidentified.

The TCR was taken from a woman aged 18-69 years in good health. The sample taken for sequencing was blood T cells: a sorted CD56 or NKG2C T cell subset, CD4+ or CD8+ T cells, or bulk PBMC T cells (not recorded which). The chain has TRBV7-2 and TRBJ2-7. The CDR3 sequence: CASSSQGFEQYF. Filled out from reference TRBV7-2 and TRBJ2-7, the complete variable domain reads GAGVSQSPSNKVTEKGKDVELRCDPISGHTALYWYRQSLGQGLEFLIYFQGNSAPDKSGLPSDRFSAERTGGSVSTLTIQRTQQEDSAVYLCASSSQGFEQYFGPGTRLTVT.